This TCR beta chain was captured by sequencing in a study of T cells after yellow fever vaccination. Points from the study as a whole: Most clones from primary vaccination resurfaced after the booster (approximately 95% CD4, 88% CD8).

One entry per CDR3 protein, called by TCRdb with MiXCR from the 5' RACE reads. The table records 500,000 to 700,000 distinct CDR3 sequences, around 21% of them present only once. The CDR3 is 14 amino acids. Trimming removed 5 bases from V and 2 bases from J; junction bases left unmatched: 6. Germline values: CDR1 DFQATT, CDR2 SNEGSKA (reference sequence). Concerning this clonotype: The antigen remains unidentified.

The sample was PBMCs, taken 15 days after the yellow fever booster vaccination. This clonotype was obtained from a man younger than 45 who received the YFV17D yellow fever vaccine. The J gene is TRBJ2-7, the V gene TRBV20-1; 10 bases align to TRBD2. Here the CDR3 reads CSAYFSGRAYEQYF. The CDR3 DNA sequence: TGCAGTGCTTATTTCAGCGGGAGGGCCTACGAGCAGTACTTC.